The present T cell receptor (beta chain) was sequenced within a study of CD8 T cells in Susac syndrome. V was pared by 7 bases and J by 0 bases, with 16 bases between. The CDR3 has 15 amino acids. Germline V lookup: CDR1 LNHDA, CDR2 SQIVND (reference sequence). Study conclusions and caveats: As the study acknowledged, the number of individuals in its TCR sequencing and HLA analysis was relatively small.

Blood CD8+ and CD4+ T cells underwent high-throughput TCR beta sequencing. TEMRA cells were FACS-enriched, with CD8+ and CD4+ T cells isolated negatively. The authors reverse transcribed roughly 0.5 to 1 ug RNA with random hexamers. Amplification of TCR beta CDR3 across 54 Vbeta and 13 Jbeta was performed with immunoSEQ multiplex PCR. TCRdb fed the immunoSEQ multiplex PCR reads into MiXCR, producing one record per CDR3 protein. The data contain fewer than 300,000 distinct CDR3 sequences, roughly 85% of them singletons. To note about this clonotype: Its cognate antigen is unknown.

The sequencing input was CD8+ T cells from PBMCs. This TCR was sampled from a human donor with multiple sclerosis. J is TRBJ2-7 and V is TRBV19; D unresolved. The CDR3 DNA follows: TGTGCCAGTAAAGGGTGGACCGATCTCTCCTACGAGCAGTACTTC. This encodes CASKGWTDLSYEQYF.